There are many counts of the clone carrying this T cell receptor beta chain. The antigen remains undetermined. 5'RACE generated cDNA with 10-nucleotide random UMIs. MiXCR was run by TCRdb on the 5' RACE reads, yielding one entry per CDR3 protein. The repertoire consists of fewer than 90,000 distinct CDR3 sequences, with approximately 10% occurring once and the leading ten covering more than 1.5%. 2 million unsorted PBMCs were stored in RNAlater at -80 °C before RNA extraction. The CDR3 runs 16 residues. J gave up 0 bases and V 6 bases, and 10 bases lay outside the gene matches. Germline CDR1 and CDR2: MNHNY and SVGAGI (reference sequence). This sample was taken from a study of neurological immune-mediated disorders. Study outcomes and limitations: The absence of any CDR3 amino acid sequence shared by expanded clones across subjects suggests that repertoires were private in all groups. The greatest TCR clonal expansion occurred in HTLV-1-associated myelopathy and the least in multiple sclerosis, which fell below healthy controls.

The V and J genes are TRBV6-6 and TRBJ2-7; the match to TRBD2 covers 8 bases. The source material was PBMCs. The receptor was derived from a man aged 40-50 years in good health. The CDR3 here is CASSLSTSGSSYEQYF. CDR3 coding DNA: TGTGCCAGCAGCCTTTCTACTAGCGGTAGCTCCTACGAGCAGTACTTC.